This T cell receptor (beta chain) emerged from a study of cytomegalovirus exposure and HLA in healthy donors. Study-wide background: Unique TCRs numbering around 85 million, obtained from HLA-typed donors, made up an early data release. Findings of the study overall: In an earlier analysis, most TCR beta V segments were productive about 87% or about 30% of the time.

A multiplex PCR was run with 60 Vbeta primers and 13 Jbeta primers. Sequenced by immunoSEQ multiplex PCR; TCRdb stores in-frame clones only, minus some. The sample contains around 72,000 clones, just over 75% of which appear only once. Each donor was nominally healthy when sampled (though unrecorded immune exposures were likely). The length of the CDR3 is 15 residues. V was trimmed by 5 bases and J by 0 bases, leaving 11 bases between them. CDR1 is LNHDA and CDR2 is SQIVND in the germline V gene (reference sequence). As concerns this clone: Its target is unknown.

The sequenced material came from PBMCs. The TCR originated in a man aged 50 to 60 in good health and CMV-seronegative. V gene TRBV19 combines with J gene TRBJ1-5; a weak D match, TRBD1 (6 bases). CDR3 protein: CASSPGTNSNQPQHF. Written as DNA, the CDR3 is TGTGCCAGTAGTCCCGGGACAAATAGCAATCAGCCCCAGCATTTT.